The 2 T cell receptor beta chains below were found in one sample sequenced in a study of molecular identifiers for immune sequencing clone quantification. MiXCR, applied by TCRdb to the PCR reads, yields one record per CDR3 protein. In the table there are over 600,000 distinct CDR3 sequences, 20% of which are singletons. The specimen was naive CD8+ T cells from blood, with Jurkat cell RNA spiked in. Noted subset: FACS-sorted CD8+CD4-CCR7+CD45RA+ naive T cells. The origin of the receptors is a human donor in good health. Some libraries in this study had Jurkat cell RNA spiked in.

This clonotype came up a few times. The V call is TRBV24-1, the J call TRBJ2-2; D unresolved. V was trimmed by 7 bases and J by 3 bases, leaving 5 bases between them. The CDR3 runs to 12 residues. The germline V gene has CDR1 KGHDR and CDR2 SFDVKD. CDR3 amino acids: CATRRDTGELFF. CDR3 DNA sequence: TGTGCCACCAGAAGGGACACCGGGGAGCTGTTTTTT.

The chain joins TRBV20-1 to TRBJ1-1; D not certain. Germline CDR1 and CDR2: DFQATT and SNEGSKA (reference sequence). This CDR3 is 14 amino acids long. Trimming took 4 bases from V and 3 from J, leaving 15 bases between them. For the CDR3, the DNA is TGCAGTGCTATAGGGCGGGTCTGGCACACTGAAGCTTTCTTT. This gives the protein CSAIGRVWHTEAFF.